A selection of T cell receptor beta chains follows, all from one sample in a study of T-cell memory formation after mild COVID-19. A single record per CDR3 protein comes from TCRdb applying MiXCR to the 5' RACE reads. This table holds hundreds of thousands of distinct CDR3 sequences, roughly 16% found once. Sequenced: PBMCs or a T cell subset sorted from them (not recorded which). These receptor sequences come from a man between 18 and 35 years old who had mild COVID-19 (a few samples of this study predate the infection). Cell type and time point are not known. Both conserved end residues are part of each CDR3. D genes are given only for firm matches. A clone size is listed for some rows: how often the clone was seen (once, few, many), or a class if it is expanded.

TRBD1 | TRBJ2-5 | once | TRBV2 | CASTRGYQETQYF | TGTGCCAGCACCAGGGGGTACCAAGAGACCCAGTACTTC
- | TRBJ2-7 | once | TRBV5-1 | CASSLARDSRSYEQYF | TGCGCCAGCAGCTTGGCCCGTGACAGCCGCTCCTACGAGCAGTACTTC
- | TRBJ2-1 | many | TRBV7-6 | CASGPDSSSYNEQFF | TGTGCCAGCGGGCCGGACAGCAGCTCCTACAATGAGCAGTTCTTC
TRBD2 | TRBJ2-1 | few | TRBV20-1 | CSAQDHSGGQRRFF | TGCAGTGCTCAAGATCATAGCGGGGGCCAGAGAAGGTTCTTC
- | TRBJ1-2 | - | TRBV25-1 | CASSESVGYTF | TGTGCCAGCAGTGAATCGGTTGGCTACACCTTC
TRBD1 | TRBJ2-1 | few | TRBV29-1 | CSGLRDRGNEQFF | TGCAGCGGCCTCCGGGACAGGGGTAATGAGCAGTTCTTC
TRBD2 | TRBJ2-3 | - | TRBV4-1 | CASSLSGLAGTDTQYF | TGCGCCAGCAGCCTGTCGGGACTAGCGGGGACAGATACGCAGTATTTT
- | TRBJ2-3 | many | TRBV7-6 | CASGQSTDTQYF | TGTGCCAGCGGACAGAGCACAGATACGCAGTATTTT
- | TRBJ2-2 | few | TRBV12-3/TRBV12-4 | CASTPGASGELFF | TGTGCCAGCACGCCGGGGGCTAGCGGGGAGCTGTTTTTT
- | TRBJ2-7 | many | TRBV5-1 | CASRGASSYEQYF | TGCGCCAGCAGAGGGGCCAGCTCCTACGAGCAGTACTTC
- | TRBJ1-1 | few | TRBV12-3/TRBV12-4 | CASTTQRGTVATEAFF | TGTGCCAGCACCACTCAGAGGGGGACGGTAGCCACTGAAGCTTTCTTT
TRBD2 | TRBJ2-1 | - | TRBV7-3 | CASSYGLAGARNEQFF | TGTGCCAGCAGCTACGGACTAGCGGGGGCCCGCAACGAGCAGTTCTTC
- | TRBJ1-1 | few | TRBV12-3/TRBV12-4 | CASSLATSSGDTEAFF | TGTGCCAGCAGTTTAGCGACGTCGTCAGGGGACACTGAAGCTTTCTTT
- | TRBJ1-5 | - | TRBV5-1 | CASSPAWDQPQHF | TGCGCCAGCAGCCCCGCCTGGGATCAGCCCCAGCATTTT
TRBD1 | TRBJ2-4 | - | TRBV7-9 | CASSQVTGIGIQYF | TGTGCCAGCAGCCAAGTGACAGGGATCGGCATTCAGTACTTC
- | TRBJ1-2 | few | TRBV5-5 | CASSFSGSGYTF | TGTGCCAGCAGCTTCTCGGGATCCGGCTACACCTTC
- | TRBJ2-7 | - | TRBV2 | CASSGGGSYEQYF | TGTGCCAGCAGTGGAGGGGGCTCCTACGAGCAGTACTTC
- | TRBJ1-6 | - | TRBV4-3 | CASSQDGRVDNSPLHF | TGCGCCAGCAGCCAAGATGGCAGGGTTGATAATTCACCCCTCCACTTT
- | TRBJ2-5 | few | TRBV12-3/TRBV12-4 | CASSLAQYF | TGTGCCAGCAGTTTAGCCCAGTACTTC
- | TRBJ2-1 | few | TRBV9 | CASSEGGPHYNEQFF | TGTGCCAGCAGTGAGGGGGGGCCCCATTACAATGAGCAGTTCTTC
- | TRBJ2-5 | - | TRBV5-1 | CASTMAGAEETQYF | TGCGCCAGCACCATGGCAGGGGCGGAGGAGACCCAGTACTTC
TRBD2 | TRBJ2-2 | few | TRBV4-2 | CASSLREVGEVEYPGELFF | TGTGCCAGCAGCCTCCGGGAGGTCGGGGAGGTGGAATATCCCGGGGAGCTGTTTTTT
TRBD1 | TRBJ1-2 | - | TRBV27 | CASSWGTGYGYTF | TGTGCCAGCAGTTGGGGGACAGGGTATGGCTACACCTTC
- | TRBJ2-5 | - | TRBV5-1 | CASSSPPAGMYQETQYF | TGCGCCAGCAGCTCCCCCCCGGCAGGGATGTACCAAGAGACCCAGTACTTC
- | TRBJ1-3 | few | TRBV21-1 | CASSAASSGNTIYF | TGTGCCAGCAGCGCGGCCAGCTCTGGAAACACCATATATTTT
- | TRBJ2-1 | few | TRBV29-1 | CSVEGQGRYNEQFF | TGCAGCGTTGAAGGGCAGGGCAGGTACAATGAGCAGTTCTTC
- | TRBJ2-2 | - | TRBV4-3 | CASSQDPFTGELFF | TGCGCCAGCAGCCAAGACCCCTTCACCGGGGAGCTGTTTTTT
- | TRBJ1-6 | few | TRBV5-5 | CASSGETNSPLHF | TGTGCCAGCAGCGGGGAAACAAATTCACCCCTCCACTTT
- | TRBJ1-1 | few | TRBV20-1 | CSARDGRGRVAEAFF | TGCAGTGCTAGAGATGGTAGGGGAAGGGTGGCTGAAGCTTTCTTT
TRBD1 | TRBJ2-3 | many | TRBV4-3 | CASSQGGPGQGPDTQYF | TGCGCCAGCAGCCAGGGGGGACCGGGACAGGGACCAGATACGCAGTATTTT
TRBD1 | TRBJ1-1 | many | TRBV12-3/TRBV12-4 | CASSLGQGNTEAFF | TGCGCCAGCAGCCTGGGACAGGGGAACACTGAAGCTTTCTTT
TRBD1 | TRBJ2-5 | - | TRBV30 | CAWSAGTGLLETQYF | TGTGCCTGGAGCGCTGGGACAGGGCTATTAGAGACCCAGTACTTC
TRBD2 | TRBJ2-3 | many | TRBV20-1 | CSAASLGGEGDTQYF | TGCAGTGCCGCCAGCCTCGGGGGGGAAGGAGATACGCAGTATTTT
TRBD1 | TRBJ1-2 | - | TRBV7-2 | CASRFQGATESYGYTF | TGTGCCAGCAGATTTCAGGGGGCGACGGAGTCGTATGGCTACACCTTC
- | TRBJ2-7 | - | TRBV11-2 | CASSSVKRQVHF | TGTGCCAGCAGCTCCGTAAAGAGACAGGTACACTTC
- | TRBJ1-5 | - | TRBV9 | CASGPRGDSNQPQHF | TGTGCCAGCGGACCCAGGGGCGATAGCAATCAGCCCCAGCATTTT
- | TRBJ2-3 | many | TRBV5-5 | CASSSRTGTSTDTQYF | TGTGCCAGCAGCTCGAGGACGGGAACGAGCACAGATACGCAGTATTTT
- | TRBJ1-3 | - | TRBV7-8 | CASSFRPGSISGNTIYF | TGTGCCAGCAGCTTTCGCCCCGGCAGTATCTCTGGAAACACCATATATTTT
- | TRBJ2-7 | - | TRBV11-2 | CASSSPISGIPYEQYF | TGTGCCAGCAGTTCCCCCATTAGCGGAATACCCTACGAGCAGTACTTC
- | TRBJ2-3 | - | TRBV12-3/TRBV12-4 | CASSLAGGPADTQYF | TGTGCCAGCAGTTTAGCGGGGGGGCCAGCAGATACGCAGTATTTT
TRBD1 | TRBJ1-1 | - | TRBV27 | CASSFGTGETEAFF | TGTGCCAGCAGTTTCGGGACAGGGGAGACTGAAGCTTTCTTT
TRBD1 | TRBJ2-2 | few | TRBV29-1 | CSVGGQGTGELFF | TGCAGCGTTGGTGGACAGGGGACCGGGGAGCTGTTTTTT
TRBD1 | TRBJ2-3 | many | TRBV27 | CASSKAGQGRQYTQYF | TGTGCCAGCAGTAAAGCGGGACAGGGACGTCAATATACGCAGTATTTT